Given below is one T cell receptor beta chain in context. Participants were aged roughly 18 to 100 years from 24 US areas. Cohorts were determined from participant-reported clinical history. Assay used: immunoSEQ multiplex PCR; TCRdb lists only in-frame clones, some missing. This table holds about 300,000 clones, 70% to 90% found once. This record belongs to a study of blood T cell repertoires in COVID-19. About the study: Sites across the United States, Italy and Spain contributed samples from acute and convalescent COVID-19. T cells, B-cell-depleted T cells, or PBMCs supplied cDNA or gDNA.

Germline CDR1 and CDR2: MNHEY and SVGAGI. This CDR3 spans 15 amino acids. The V segment lost 7 bases and the J segment 2 bases; nucleotides outside the gene matches: 8. Material for sequencing was PBMCs or T cells enriched from blood (not recorded which). The chain carries TRBV6-5 and TRBJ1-1, with 9 bases that match TRBD1. The sequence was obtained from a man in his thirties or forties who had recovered from COVID-19. CDR3 bases: TGTGCCAGCAATACCGGGGACAGGGCAAACACTGAAGCTTTCTTT. Translation: CASNTGDRANTEAFF.